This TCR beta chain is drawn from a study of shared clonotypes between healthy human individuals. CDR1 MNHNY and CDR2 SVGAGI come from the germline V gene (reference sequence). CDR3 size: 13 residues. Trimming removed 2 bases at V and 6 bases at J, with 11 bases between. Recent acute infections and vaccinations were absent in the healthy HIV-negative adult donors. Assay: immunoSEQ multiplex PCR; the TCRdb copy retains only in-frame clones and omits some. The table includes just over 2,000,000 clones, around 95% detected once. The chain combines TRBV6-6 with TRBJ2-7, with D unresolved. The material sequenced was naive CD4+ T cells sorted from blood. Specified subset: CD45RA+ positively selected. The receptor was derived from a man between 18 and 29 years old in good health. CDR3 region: CASSYVQGSEQYF. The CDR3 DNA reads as TGTGCCAGCAGTTACGTACAAGGCAGCGAGCAGTACTTC.